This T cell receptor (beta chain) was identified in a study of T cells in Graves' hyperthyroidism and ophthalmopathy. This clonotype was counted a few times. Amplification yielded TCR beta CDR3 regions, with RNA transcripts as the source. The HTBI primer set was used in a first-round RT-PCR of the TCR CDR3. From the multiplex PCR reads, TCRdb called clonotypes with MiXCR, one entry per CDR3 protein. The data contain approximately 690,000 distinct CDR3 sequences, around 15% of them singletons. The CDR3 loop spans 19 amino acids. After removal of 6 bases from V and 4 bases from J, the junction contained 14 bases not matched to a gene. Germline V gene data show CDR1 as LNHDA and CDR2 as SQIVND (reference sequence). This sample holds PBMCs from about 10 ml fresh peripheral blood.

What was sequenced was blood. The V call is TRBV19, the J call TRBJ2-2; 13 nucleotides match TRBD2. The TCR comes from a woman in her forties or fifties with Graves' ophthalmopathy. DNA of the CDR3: TGTGCCAGTAGCATCTATGGACTAGCGGGAGTCGTAGGCACCGGGGAGCTGTTTTTT. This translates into CASSIYGLAGVVGTGELFF.